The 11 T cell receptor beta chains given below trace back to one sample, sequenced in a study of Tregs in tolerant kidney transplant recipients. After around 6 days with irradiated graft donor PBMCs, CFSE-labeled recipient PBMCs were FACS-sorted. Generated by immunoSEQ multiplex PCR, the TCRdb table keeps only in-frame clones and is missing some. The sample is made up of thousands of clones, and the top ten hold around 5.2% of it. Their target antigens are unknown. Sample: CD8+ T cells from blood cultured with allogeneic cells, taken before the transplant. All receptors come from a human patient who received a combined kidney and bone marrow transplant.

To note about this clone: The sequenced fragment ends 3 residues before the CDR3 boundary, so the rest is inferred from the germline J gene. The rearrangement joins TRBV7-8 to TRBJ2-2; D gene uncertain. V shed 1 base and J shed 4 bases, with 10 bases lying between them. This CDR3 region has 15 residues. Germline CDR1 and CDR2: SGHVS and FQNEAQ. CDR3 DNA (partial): TGTGCCAGCAGCTTAGAGATATCCAGCACCGGGGAG. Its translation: CASSLEISSTGE. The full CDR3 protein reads CASSLEISSTGELFF.

CDR3 loop: CSARSRDRGFYEQYF. CDR3 DNA, as far as it was read: TGCAGTGCTAGGAGCCGGGACAGGGGATTTTACGAG. The chain links TRBV20-1 to TRBJ2-7; 10 bases map to TRBD1. The sequenced fragment ends 3 residues before the CDR3 boundary, so the rest is inferred from the germline J gene. Per the germline V gene, CDR1 is DFQATT and CDR2 is SNEGSKA (reference sequence). With V trimmed by 3 bases and J by 4 bases, 9 bases remained unmatched. The CDR3 length is 15 residues.

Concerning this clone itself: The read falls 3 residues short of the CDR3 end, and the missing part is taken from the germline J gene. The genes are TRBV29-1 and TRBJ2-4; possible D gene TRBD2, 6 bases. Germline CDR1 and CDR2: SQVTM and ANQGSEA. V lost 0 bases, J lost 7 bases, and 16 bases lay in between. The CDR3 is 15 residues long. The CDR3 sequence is CSVEDARRAGNIQYF. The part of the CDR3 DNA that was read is TGCAGCGTTGAAGATGCGCGTCGGGCGGGGAACATT.

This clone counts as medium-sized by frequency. The CDR3 DNA, read in part, is TGTGCCAGCAGTTTGGCAGTCTCTGATGGC. Its protein product is CASSLAVSDG. The full CDR3 protein is CASSLAVSDGYTF. The chain links TRBV28 to TRBJ1-2; D is ambiguous. The CDR3 end lies 3 residues beyond the end of the read and is filled in from the germline J gene. From germline, CDR1 is MDHEN and CDR2 SYDVKM. V dropped 3 bases and J dropped 6 bases, with 11 bases sitting between them. The CDR3 has 13 residues.

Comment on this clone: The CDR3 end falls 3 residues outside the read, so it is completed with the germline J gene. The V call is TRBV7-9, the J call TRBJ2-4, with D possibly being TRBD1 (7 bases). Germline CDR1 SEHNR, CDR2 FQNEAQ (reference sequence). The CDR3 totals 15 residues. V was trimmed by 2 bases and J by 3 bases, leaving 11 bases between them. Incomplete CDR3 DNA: TGTGCCAGCAGCTTAAGGCAGGGGGGCAAAAACATT. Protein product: CASSLRQGGKNI. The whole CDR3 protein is CASSLRQGGKNIQYF.

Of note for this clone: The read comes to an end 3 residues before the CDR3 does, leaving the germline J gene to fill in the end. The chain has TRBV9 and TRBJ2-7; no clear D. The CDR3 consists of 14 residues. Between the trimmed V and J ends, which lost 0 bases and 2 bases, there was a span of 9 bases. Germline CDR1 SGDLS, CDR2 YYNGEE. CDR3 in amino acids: CASSVGFGAYEQYF. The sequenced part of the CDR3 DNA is TGTGCCAGCAGCGTAGGCTTCGGTGCCTACGAG.

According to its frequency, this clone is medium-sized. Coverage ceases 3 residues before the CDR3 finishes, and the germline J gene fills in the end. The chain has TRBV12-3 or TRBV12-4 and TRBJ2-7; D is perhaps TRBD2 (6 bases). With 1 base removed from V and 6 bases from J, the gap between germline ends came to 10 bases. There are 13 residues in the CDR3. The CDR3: CASSLGAGSEQYF. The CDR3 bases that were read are TGTGCCAGCAGTTTAGGGGCGGGATCCGAG.

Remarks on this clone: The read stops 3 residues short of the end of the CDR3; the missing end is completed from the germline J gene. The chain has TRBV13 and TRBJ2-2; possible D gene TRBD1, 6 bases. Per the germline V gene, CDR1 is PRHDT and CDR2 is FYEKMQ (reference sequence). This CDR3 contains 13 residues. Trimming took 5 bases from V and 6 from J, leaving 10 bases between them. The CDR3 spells CASSRRGSGELFF. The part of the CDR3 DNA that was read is TGTGCCAGCAGCCGAAGGGGGTCCGGGGAG.

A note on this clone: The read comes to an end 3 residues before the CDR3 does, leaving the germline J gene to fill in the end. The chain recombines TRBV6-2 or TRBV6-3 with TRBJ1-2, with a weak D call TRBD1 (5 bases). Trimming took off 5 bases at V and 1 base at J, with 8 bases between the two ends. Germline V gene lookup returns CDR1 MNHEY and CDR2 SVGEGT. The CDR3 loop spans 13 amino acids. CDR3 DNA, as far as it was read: TGTGCCAGCAGTCCGGGACTTAACTATGGC. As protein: CASSPGLNYG. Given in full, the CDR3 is CASSPGLNYGYTF.

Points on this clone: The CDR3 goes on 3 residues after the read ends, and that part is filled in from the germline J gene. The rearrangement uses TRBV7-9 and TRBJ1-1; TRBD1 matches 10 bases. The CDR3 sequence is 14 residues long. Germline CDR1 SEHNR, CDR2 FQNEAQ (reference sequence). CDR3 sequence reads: CASSYEDRGYEAFF. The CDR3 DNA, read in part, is TGTGCCAGCAGCTACGAGGACAGGGGGTACGAG.

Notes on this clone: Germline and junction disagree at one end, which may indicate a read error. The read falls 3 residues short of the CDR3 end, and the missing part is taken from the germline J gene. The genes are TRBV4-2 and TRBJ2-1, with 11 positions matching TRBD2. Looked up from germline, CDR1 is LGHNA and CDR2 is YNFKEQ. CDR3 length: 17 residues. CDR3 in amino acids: CASSQGPTSGVYNEQFF. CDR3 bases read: TGCGCCAGCAGCCAGGGGCCGACTAGCGGGGTCTACAATGAG.